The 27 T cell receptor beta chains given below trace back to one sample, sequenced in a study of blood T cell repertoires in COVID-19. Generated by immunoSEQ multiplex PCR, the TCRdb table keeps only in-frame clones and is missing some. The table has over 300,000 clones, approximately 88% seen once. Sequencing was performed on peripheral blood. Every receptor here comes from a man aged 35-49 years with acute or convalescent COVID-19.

In DNA form, the CDR3 reads TGTGCCAGCAGTTTATATCGGAGGTGGGATACGCAGTATTTT. Its protein product is CASSLYRRWDTQYF. J is TRBJ2-3 and V is TRBV27, with a possible D match to TRBD2 (5 bases). Germline V gene data show CDR1 as MNHEY and CDR2 as SMNVEV (reference sequence). CDR3 length equals 14 residues. V lost 1 base and J lost 6, with 11 bases in between.

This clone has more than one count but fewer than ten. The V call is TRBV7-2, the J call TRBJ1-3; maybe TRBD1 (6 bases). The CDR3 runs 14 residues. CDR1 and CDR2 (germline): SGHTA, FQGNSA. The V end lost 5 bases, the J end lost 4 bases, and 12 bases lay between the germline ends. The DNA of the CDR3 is TGTGCCAGCAGCCCTACAGGGTCCGGAAACACCATATATTTT. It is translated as CASSPTGSGNTIYF.

In nucleotides, the CDR3 is TGTGCCAGCAGCAAACACAGAGGGGAGACCCAGTACTTC. Translated: CASSKHRGETQYF. The V and J genes are TRBV21-1 and TRBJ2-5; the table's D call TRBD2 went unverified against the DNA. TRBV21-1 is classified as a pseudogene. The CDR3 covers 13 residues.

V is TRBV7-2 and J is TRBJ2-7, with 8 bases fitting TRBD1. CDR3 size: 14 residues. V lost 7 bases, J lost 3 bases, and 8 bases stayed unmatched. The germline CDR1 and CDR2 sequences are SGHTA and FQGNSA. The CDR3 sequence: CASTFPGGGYEQYF. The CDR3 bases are TGTGCCAGCACCTTCCCAGGGGGCGGCTACGAGCAGTACTTC.

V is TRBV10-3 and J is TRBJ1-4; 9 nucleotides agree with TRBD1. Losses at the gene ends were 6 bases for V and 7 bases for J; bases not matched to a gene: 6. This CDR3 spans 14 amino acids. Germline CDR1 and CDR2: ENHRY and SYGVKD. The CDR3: CAIRAGQGSEKLFF. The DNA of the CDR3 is TGTGCCATCAGAGCGGGACAGGGTAGTGAAAAACTGTTTTTT.

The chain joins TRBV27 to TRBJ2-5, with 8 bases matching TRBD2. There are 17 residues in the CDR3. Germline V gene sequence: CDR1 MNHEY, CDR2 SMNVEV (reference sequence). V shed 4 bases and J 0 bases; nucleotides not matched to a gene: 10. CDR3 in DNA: TGTGCCAGCAGTTCATGGGGCCAGCGGGAGAACCAAGAGACCCAGTACTTC. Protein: CASSSWGQRENQETQYF.

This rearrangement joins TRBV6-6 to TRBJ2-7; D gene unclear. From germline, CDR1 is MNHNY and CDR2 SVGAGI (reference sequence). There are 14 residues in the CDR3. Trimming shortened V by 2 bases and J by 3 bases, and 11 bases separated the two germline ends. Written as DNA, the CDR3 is TGTGCCAGCAGTTACCTCACTACCCTCTACGAGCAGTACTTC. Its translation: CASSYLTTLYEQYF.

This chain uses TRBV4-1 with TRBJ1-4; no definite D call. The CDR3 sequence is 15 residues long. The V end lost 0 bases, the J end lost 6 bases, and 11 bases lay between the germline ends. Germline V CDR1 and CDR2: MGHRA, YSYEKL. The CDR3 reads CASSQDPMAYEKLFF. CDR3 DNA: TGCGCCAGCAGCCAAGATCCGATGGCCTATGAAAAACTGTTTTTT.

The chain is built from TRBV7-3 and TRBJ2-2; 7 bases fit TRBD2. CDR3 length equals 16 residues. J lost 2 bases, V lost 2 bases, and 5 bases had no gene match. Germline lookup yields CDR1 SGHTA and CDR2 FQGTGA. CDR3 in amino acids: CASSLVGGFNTGELFF. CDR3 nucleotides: TGTGCCAGCAGCTTAGTCGGGGGGTTTAACACCGGGGAGCTGTTTTTT.

The CDR3 DNA reads TGTGCCAGCAGTGTTGAAGCCCCCCTCCACTTT. Encoded protein: CASSVEAPLHF. The rearrangement links TRBV2 to TRBJ1-6; D is unresolved. The V gene's germline CDR1 is SNHLY and CDR2 FYNNEI. The CDR3 contains 11 residues. V lost 4 bases and J 13 bases, leaving 8 bases between the germline ends.

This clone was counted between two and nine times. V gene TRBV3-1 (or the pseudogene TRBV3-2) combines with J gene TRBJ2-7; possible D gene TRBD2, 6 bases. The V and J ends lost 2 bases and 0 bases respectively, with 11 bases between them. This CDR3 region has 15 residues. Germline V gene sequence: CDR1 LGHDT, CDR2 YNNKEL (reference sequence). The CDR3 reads CASSQREASSYEQYF. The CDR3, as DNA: TGTGCCAGCAGCCAAAGGGAGGCCAGCTCCTACGAGCAGTACTTC.

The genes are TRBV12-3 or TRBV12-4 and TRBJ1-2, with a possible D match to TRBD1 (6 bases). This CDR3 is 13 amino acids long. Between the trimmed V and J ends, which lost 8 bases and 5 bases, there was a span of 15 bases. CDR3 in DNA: TGTGCCAGCGCATATGGGCAGGGGTATGGCTACACCTTC. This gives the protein CASAYGQGYGYTF.

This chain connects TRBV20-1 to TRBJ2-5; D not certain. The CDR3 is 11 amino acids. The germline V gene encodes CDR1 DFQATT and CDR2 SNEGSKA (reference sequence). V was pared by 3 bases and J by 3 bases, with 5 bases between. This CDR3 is CSASPKETQYF. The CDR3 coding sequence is TGCAGTGCTAGCCCCAAAGAGACCCAGTACTTC.

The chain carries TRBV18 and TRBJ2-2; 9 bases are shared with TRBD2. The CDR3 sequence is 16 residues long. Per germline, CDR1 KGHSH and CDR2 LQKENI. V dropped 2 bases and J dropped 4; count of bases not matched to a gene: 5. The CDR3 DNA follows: TGTGCCAGCTCACCAGACGGCGGGAGGGGCACCGGGGAGCTGTTTTTT. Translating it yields CASSPDGGRGTGELFF. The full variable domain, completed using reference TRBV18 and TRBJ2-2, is NAGVMQNPRHLVRRRGQEARLRCSPMKGHSHVYWYRQLPEEGLKFMVYLQKENIIDESGMPKERFSAEFPKEGPSILRIQQVVRGDSAAYFCASSPDGGRGTGELFFGEGSRLTVL.

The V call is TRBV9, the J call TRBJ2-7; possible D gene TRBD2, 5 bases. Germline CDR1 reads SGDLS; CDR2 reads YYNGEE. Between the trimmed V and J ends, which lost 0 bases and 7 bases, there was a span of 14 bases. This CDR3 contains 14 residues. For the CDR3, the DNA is TGTGCCAGCAGCGTAGAGGCGACCCCGGGGGAGCAGTACTTC. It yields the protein CASSVEATPGEQYF.

The CDR3, as DNA: TGTGCCAGCAATAGCGGGGGGTTGCATGAGCAGTTCTTC. Its translation: CASNSGGLHEQFF. The genes are TRBV12-3 or TRBV12-4 and TRBJ2-1; 10 bases map to TRBD2. Losses at the gene ends were 7 bases for V and 8 bases for J; bases not matched to a gene: 5. This CDR3 contains 13 residues.

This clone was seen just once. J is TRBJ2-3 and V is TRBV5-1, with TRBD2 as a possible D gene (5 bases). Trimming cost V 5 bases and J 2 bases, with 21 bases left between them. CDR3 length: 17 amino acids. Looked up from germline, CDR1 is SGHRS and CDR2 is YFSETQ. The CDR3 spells CASRRTGNLFFTDTQYF. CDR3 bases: TGCGCCAGCAGAAGAACCGGGAATCTATTCTTCACAGATACGCAGTATTTT.

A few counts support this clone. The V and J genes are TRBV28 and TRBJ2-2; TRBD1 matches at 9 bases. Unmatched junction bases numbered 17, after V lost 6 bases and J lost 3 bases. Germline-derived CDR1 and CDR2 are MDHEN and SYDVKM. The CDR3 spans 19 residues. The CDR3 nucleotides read TGTGCCAGCAGCTTTTGGAGTCCGTCCCGGGACAGGGACACCGGGGAGCTGTTTTTT. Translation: CASSFWSPSRDRDTGELFF.

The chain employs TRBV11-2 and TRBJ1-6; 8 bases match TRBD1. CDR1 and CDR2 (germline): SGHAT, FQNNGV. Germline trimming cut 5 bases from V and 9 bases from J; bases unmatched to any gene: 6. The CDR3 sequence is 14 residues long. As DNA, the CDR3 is TGTGCCAGCAGCCGTGGGACAGGAGGTTCACCCCTCCACTTT. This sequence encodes CASSRGTGGSPLHF.

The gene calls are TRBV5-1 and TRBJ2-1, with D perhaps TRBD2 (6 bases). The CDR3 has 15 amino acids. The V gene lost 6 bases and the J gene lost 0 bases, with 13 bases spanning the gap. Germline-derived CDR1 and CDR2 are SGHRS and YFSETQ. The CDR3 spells CASKEGKGSYNEQFF. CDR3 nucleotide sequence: TGCGCCAGCAAGGAGGGGAAGGGCTCCTACAATGAGCAGTTCTTC.

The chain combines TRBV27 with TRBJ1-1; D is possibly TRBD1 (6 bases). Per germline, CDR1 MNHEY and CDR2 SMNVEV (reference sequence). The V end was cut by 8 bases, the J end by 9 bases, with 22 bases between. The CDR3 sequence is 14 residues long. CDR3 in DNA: TGTGCCAGCTGGGGACAAACCCAGCTAGCACAAGCTTTCTTT. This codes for CASWGQTQLAQAFF.

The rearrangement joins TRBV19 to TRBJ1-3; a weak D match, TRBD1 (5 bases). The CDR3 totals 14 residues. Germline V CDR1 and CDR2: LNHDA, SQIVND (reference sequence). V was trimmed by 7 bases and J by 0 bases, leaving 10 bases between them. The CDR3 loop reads CASMQGVSGNTIYF. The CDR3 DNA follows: TGTGCCAGTATGCAGGGTGTCTCTGGAAACACCATATATTTT.

This CDR3 is CASSLYTSQETQYF. The CDR3 nucleotides read TGTGCCAGCAGTTTGTATACTAGCCAAGAGACCCAGTACTTC. This chain uses TRBV28 with TRBJ2-5; TRBD2 is a possible D gene (5 bases). The CDR3 spans 14 residues. V was cut by 3 bases and J by 1 base, with 9 bases left in between. CDR1 is MDHEN, CDR2 SYDVKM, per germline. The full variable domain, rest sourced from reference TRBV28 and TRBJ2-5, is DVKVTQSSRYLVKRTGEKVFLECVQDMDHENMFWYRQDPGLGLRLIYFSYDVKMKEKGDIPEGYSVSREKKERFSLILESASTNQTSMYLCASSLYTSQETQYFGPGTRLLVL.

The CDR3 DNA reads TGTGCCAGCAGCCTCGAGGACATGGGAAACACCATATATTTT. Its protein product is CASSLEDMGNTIYF. This chain links TRBV7-9 with TRBJ1-3; maybe TRBD1 (5 bases). The CDR3 has 14 amino acids. Germline V gene sequence: CDR1 SEHNR, CDR2 FQNEAQ (reference sequence). Trimming removed 5 bases from V and 4 bases from J, with 12 bases in between.

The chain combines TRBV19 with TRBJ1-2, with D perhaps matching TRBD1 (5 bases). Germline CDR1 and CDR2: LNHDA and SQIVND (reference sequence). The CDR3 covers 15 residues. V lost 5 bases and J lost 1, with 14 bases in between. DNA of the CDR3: TGTGCCAGTAGTGACATTACGGGACTTAACTATGGCTACACCTTC. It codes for CASSDITGLNYGYTF.

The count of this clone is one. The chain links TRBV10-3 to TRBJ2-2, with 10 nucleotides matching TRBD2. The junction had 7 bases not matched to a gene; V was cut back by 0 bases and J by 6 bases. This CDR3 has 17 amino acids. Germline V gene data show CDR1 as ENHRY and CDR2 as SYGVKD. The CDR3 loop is CAISESGAGGPPGELFF. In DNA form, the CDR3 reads TGTGCCATCAGTGAGTCGGGAGCGGGAGGGCCCCCCGGGGAGCTGTTTTTT.

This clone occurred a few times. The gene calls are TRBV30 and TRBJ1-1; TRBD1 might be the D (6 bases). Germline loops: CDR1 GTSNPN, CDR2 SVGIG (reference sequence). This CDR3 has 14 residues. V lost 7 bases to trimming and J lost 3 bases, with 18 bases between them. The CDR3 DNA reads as TGTGCCTTTATCCAGGGGCAACCACACACTGAAGCTTTCTTT. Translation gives CAFIQGQPHTEAFF.